This passage covers 27 T cell receptor beta chains from one sample sequenced in a study of blood T cells in healthy people across ages. The use of a sample-barcoded 5' primer and a J-beta primer mix characterized a second PCR of roughly 6 to 11 cycles. TCRdb re-called the 5' RACE reads with MiXCR, one entry per CDR3 protein. The sample includes 1.8 million or so distinct CDR3 sequences, approximately 39% of them seen just once. Sequenced sample: blood. These receptors all come from a human donor in good health.

This sequence joins TRBV20-1 and TRBJ2-7; 11 bases line up with TRBD1. Germline CDR1 DFQATT, CDR2 SNEGSKA (reference sequence). The trim removed 0 bases at V and 4 bases at J, leaving 5 bases unmatched. This CDR3 spans 15 amino acids. Here the CDR3 reads CSARDRGQGGYEQYF. Written as DNA, the CDR3 is TGCAGTGCTAGAGACCGGGGACAGGGGGGATACGAGCAGTACTTC.

This clonotype was seen a few times. The CDR3 DNA reads TGTGCCACCAGTGATTTACGGGGGGCCCTGTCCTACAATGAGCAGTTCTTC. Translation: CATSDLRGALSYNEQFF. This chain uses TRBV24-1 with TRBJ2-1; D perhaps matches TRBD2 (7 bases). Trimming removed 1 base from V and 1 base from J, with 13 bases in between. The germline V gene encodes CDR1 KGHDR and CDR2 SFDVKD. The CDR3 runs to 17 residues.

This clonotype has ten or more counts. The V gene is TRBV20-1, the J gene TRBJ2-5; 12 nucleotides line up with TRBD2. The CDR3 totals 15 residues. Germline loops: CDR1 DFQATT, CDR2 SNEGSKA (reference sequence). The ends lost 1 base at V and 3 bases at J; junction bases unmatched: 3. The CDR3 sequence: CSARGASGGEETQYF. In nucleotides, the CDR3 is TGCAGTGCTAGAGGAGCTAGCGGGGGGGAAGAGACCCAGTACTTC.

The chain couples TRBV11-3 to TRBJ2-1; D is perhaps TRBD2 (6 bases). Germline V gene data show CDR1 as SGHNT and CDR2 as YENEEA. This CDR3 comprises 14 residues. Trimming left V 4 bases short and J 6 bases short, with 13 bases between. CDR3 in DNA: TGTGCCAGCAGCTCCAGGGACTTTCCCAATGAGCAGTTCTTC. Translating it yields CASSSRDFPNEQFF.

This clonotype was counted at least ten times. The DNA of the CDR3 is TGTGCCAGCAGCTTAGATCACGAGGTCTCCTACGAGCAGTACTTC. This encodes CASSLDHEVSYEQYF. This sequence joins TRBV11-3 and TRBJ2-7; D uncertain. Trimming removed 0 bases at V and 0 bases at J, with 9 bases between. Looked up from germline, CDR1 is SGHNT and CDR2 is YENEEA. The CDR3 is 15 amino acids.

The J gene is TRBJ1-1, the V gene TRBV29-1; maybe TRBD1 (6 bases). This CDR3 spans 14 amino acids. Trimming pared 0 bases from V and 3 bases from J, leaving 11 bases between. CDR1 is SQVTM, CDR2 ANQGSEA, per germline. The CDR3 region has the DNA TGCAGCGTTGAAGAAAGTCCAGGGGACACTGAAGCTTTCTTT. Encoded protein: CSVEESPGDTEAFF.

This clonotype was recorded a few times. The rearrangement joins TRBV3-1 to TRBJ2-1; the D is unclear. Trimming pared 4 bases from V and 9 bases from J, leaving 10 bases between. Germline CDR1 reads LGHDT; CDR2 reads YNNKEL (reference sequence). The CDR3 contains 12 residues. The CDR3 sequence is CASSPRFGEQFF. In DNA, the CDR3 is TGTGCCAGCAGCCCTAGGTTCGGTGAGCAGTTCTTC.

On this clonotype itself: With a much larger clone just one base away, this may be a read error. The chain employs TRBV6-5 and TRBJ2-4; D is undetermined. The J call may be faulty, since TRBJ2-7 better matches the DNA end. In germline, CDR1 is MNHEY, CDR2 SVGAGI. CDR3 length: 15 amino acids. This CDR3 is CASSPWMATVDEQYF. In DNA, the CDR3 is TGTGCCAGCAGCCCCTGGATGGCGACGGTCGACGAGCAGTACTTC.

This sequence joins TRBV5-1 and TRBJ2-7; D ambiguous. Per germline, CDR1 SGHRS and CDR2 YFSETQ. Trimming removed 4 bases at V and 1 base at J, with 18 bases between. The CDR3 loop spans 16 amino acids. In DNA form, the CDR3 reads TGCGCCAGCAGCGAGAATGCAAGGCAGGTGTCCTACGAGCAGTACTTC. This sequence encodes CASSENARQVSYEQYF.

The table lists this clonotype with a few counts. The genes are TRBV20-1 and TRBJ1-2; no clear D gene. The germline V and J ends were trimmed by 5 bases and 3 bases, with 7 bases remaining between them. The CDR3 covers 11 residues. Germline V gene sequence: CDR1 DFQATT, CDR2 SNEGSKA (reference sequence). This CDR3 reads CSAPTDYGYTF. In DNA form, the CDR3 reads TGCAGTGCTCCTACAGACTATGGCTACACCTTC.

The chain recombines TRBV6-2 or TRBV6-3 with TRBJ2-1; 7 bases fit TRBD2. Unmatched junction bases numbered 3, after V lost 6 bases and J lost 4 bases. Looked up from germline, CDR1 is MNHEY and CDR2 is SVGEGT. The CDR3 is made up of 13 amino acids. As DNA, the CDR3 is TGTGCCAGCAGGGGGACTACATACAATGAGCAGTTCTTC. This gives the protein CASRGTTYNEQFF.

The rearrangement uses TRBV9 and TRBJ2-4; maybe TRBD2 (6 bases). With the DNA end fitting TRBJ2-7 better, the J assignment may be wrong. Germline V gene lookup returns CDR1 SGDLS and CDR2 YYNGEE. This CDR3 is built from 15 residues. The CDR3 DNA sequence: TGTGCCAGCAGCGTTACAACTAGCTTAGCCTACGAGCAGTACTTC. It specifies CASSVTTSLAYEQYF.

The V call is TRBV4-3, the J call TRBJ1-2; a possible D gene is TRBD1 (5 bases). The length of the CDR3 is 23 residues. CDR1 is LGHNA, CDR2 YSLEER, per germline. V lost 2 bases and J lost 2, with 36 bases in between. The CDR3: CASSQFWGLIKNTETASNYGYTF. CDR3 DNA sequence: TGCGCCAGCAGCCAATTTTGGGGCCTCATTAAGAATACAGAGACTGCTTCCAACTATGGCTACACCTTC.

The rearrangement uses TRBV20-1 and TRBJ1-5, with D uncertain. CDR3 length equals 15 residues. Trimming took 4 bases from V and 0 from J, leaving 13 bases between them. CDR1 is DFQATT and CDR2 is SNEGSKA in the germline V gene (reference sequence). CDR3 in DNA: TGCAGTGCTATGGCACACCTGAATAGCAATCAGCCCCAGCATTTT. It yields the protein CSAMAHLNSNQPQHF.

A single count supports this clonotype. CDR3 nucleotides: TGCAGTGCTAGCGGGGGCCTGGAAGTGGATACGCAGTATTTT. Its protein product is CSASGGLEVDTQYF. The chain carries TRBV20-1 and TRBJ2-3; TRBD1 or TRBD2 may be the D gene (6 bases each). V lost 3 bases and J 6 bases, leaving 16 bases between the germline ends. The CDR3 is 14 amino acids. The germline CDR1 and CDR2 sequences are DFQATT and SNEGSKA (reference sequence).

The rearrangement joins TRBV4-3 to TRBJ1-3; no definite D call. Trimming shortened V by 8 bases and J by 1 base, and 9 bases separated the two germline ends. This CDR3 region has 13 residues. Germline CDR1 reads LGHNA; CDR2 reads YSLEER. CDR3: CASGSISGNTIYF. The CDR3 DNA sequence: TGCGCCAGCGGTAGTATTTCTGGAAACACCATATATTTT.

This chain links TRBV2 with TRBJ2-3, with D maybe TRBD2 (6 bases). The germline CDR1 and CDR2 sequences are SNHLY and FYNNEI. The CDR3 length is 14 residues. The germline V and J ends were trimmed by 11 bases and 5 bases, with 20 bases remaining between them. CDR3 in amino acids: CASAAEGGGDTQYF. As DNA, the CDR3 is TGTGCCTCTGCTGCGGAGGGAGGTGGAGATACGCAGTATTTT.

The gene calls are TRBV5-1 and TRBJ1-5, with 9 bases identical to TRBD1. V lost 0 bases to trimming and J lost 8 bases; unmatched junction nucleotides: 9. The CDR3 runs 16 residues. CDR1 is SGHRS, CDR2 YFSETQ, per germline. This CDR3 reads CASSLGPQGAGEPQHF. CDR3 sequence (DNA): TGCGCCAGCAGCTTGGGACCACAGGGGGCTGGGGAGCCCCAGCATTTT.

V usage is TRBV24-1 and J usage is TRBJ2-4; possibly TRBD1 or TRBD2 for D (6 bases each). The J call may not be correct, given that the DNA end is closer to TRBJ2-7. The germline V gene encodes CDR1 KGHDR and CDR2 SFDVKD. CDR3 size: 17 residues. The CDR3 region is CATSDGTMGGQRYEQYF. CDR3 nucleotides: TGTGCCACCAGTGATGGTACGATGGGGGGACAACGCTACGAGCAGTACTTC.

The sample holds a few counts of this clonotype. The chain recombines TRBV7-6 with TRBJ1-3; 9 nucleotides line up with TRBD1. V gave up 4 bases and J gave up 6 bases; unmatched junction bases: 4. Germline values: CDR1 SGHVS, CDR2 FNYEAQ. CDR3 size: 14 residues. CDR3 sequence: CASSYRDRENTIYF. The CDR3 DNA sequence: TGTGCCAGCAGCTACCGGGACAGGGAAAACACCATATATTTT.

This clonotype was counted between two and nine times. The rearrangement links TRBV20-1 to TRBJ2-1; D possibly matches TRBD1 or TRBD2 (5 bases each). Trimming took off 6 bases at V and 2 bases at J, with 11 bases between the two ends. Germline V gene sequence: CDR1 DFQATT, CDR2 SNEGSKA (reference sequence). This CDR3 region has 13 residues. The CDR3 coding sequence is TGCAGTGCAAGGGACGTCCCCTACAATGAGCAGTTCTTC. Its translation is CSARDVPYNEQFF.

The rearrangement links TRBV14 to TRBJ1-5; a possible D gene is TRBD1 (6 bases). Trimming shortened V by 0 bases and J by 0 bases, and 18 bases separated the two germline ends. The CDR3 length is 19 residues. The germline V gene has CDR1 SGHDN and CDR2 FVKESK. CDR3 sequence (DNA): TGTGCCAGCAGCCAAGATCGCAGGGGCCATCAAACTAGCAATCAGCCCCAGCATTTT. Protein: CASSQDRRGHQTSNQPQHF.

The chain carries TRBV15 and TRBJ2-5; 9 bases are a match to TRBD1. The CDR3 consists of 16 residues. V dropped 5 bases and J dropped 6; count of bases not matched to a gene: 13. Germline CDR1 LNHNV, CDR2 YYDKDF (reference sequence). CDR3 protein: CATSGRDREKGKTQYF. CDR3 nucleotides: TGTGCCACCAGCGGCCGGGACAGGGAGAAGGGAAAGACCCAGTACTTC.

The gene calls are TRBV29-1 and TRBJ1-3; possible D gene TRBD1, 5 bases. The germline V gene has CDR1 SQVTM and CDR2 ANQGSEA. Deletions cut 4 bases from V and 4 bases from J, with 11 bases between. CDR3 length: 13 residues. The CDR3 DNA follows: TGCAGCGTTGCTGAGGGGTCCGGAAACACCATATATTTT. Translation: CSVAEGSGNTIYF.

This clonotype showed up just a few times. V is TRBV12-3 or TRBV12-4 and J is TRBJ2-5; D perhaps matches TRBD1 (6 bases). The CDR3 has 15 amino acids. Between the trimmed V and J ends, which lost 5 bases and 5 bases, there was a span of 18 bases. The CDR3 region has the DNA TGTGCCAGCAGTGCGCGATCAGGGGCAGGGGAGACCCAGTACTTC. Encoded protein: CASSARSGAGETQYF.

J is TRBJ2-5 and V is TRBV12-3 or TRBV12-4; D unclear. CDR3 size: 13 residues. With 4 bases removed from V and 1 base from J, the gap between germline ends came to 7 bases. This CDR3 is CASSSIAQETQYF. The CDR3 nucleotides are TGTGCCAGCAGTTCGATAGCCCAAGAGACCCAGTACTTC.

This clonotype was seen a single time. The chain employs TRBV7-9 and TRBJ2-5, with TRBD1 matching 7 bases. V lost 2 bases, J lost 3 bases, and 3 bases stayed unmatched. Germline values: CDR1 SEHNR, CDR2 FQNEAQ (reference sequence). The CDR3 is made up of 14 amino acids. The CDR3 DNA follows: TGTGCCAGCAGCTTAAGTCAGGGGGAAGAGACCCAGTACTTC. Translating gives CASSLSQGEETQYF. The whole variable domain, remainder taken from reference TRBV7-9 and TRBJ2-5, is DTGVSQNPRHKITKRGQNVTFRCDPISEHNRLYWYRQTLGQGPEFLTYFQNEAQLEKSRLLSDRFSAERPKGSFSTLEIQRTEQGDSAMYLCASSLSQGEETQYFGPGTRLLVL.